This is a list of T cell receptor beta chains from one sample in a study of blood T cell repertoires in COVID-19. Profiled with immunoSEQ multiplex PCR; TCRdb holds only in-frame clones, not every one. The repertoire holds approximately 440,000 clones, with 90% as singletons. The sample comprised PBMCs or T cells enriched from blood (not recorded which). The receptors here all came from a man younger than 30 who had recovered from COVID-19. Each CDR3 is given with its conserved first and last residue. A D gene is named only where the DNA matches it firmly. Clone size is given for some rows only: seen once, a few or many times, or a class if the clone is expanded.

DNA | CDR3 | D | J | V | size | length
TGTGCCACCAGCAGAGATAAGACAGCTACAGATACGCAGTATTTT | CATSRDKTATDTQYF | . | TRBJ2-3 | TRBV15 | . | 15
TGTGCCAGCAGCCAAGAGGGGAGGGGAAACACTGAAGCTTTCTTT | CASSQEGRGNTEAFF | . | TRBJ1-1 | TRBV14 | once | 15
TGTGCCAGCAGCCCCGGGACAGGGGAAAACACTGAAGCTTTCTTT | CASSPGTGENTEAFF | TRBD1 | TRBJ1-1 | TRBV9 | . | 15
TGTGCCAGCAGCTTGGGACATCTGGATACGCAGTATTTT | CASSLGHLDTQYF | . | TRBJ2-3 | TRBV7-3 | . | 13
TGTGCCAGTAGTAACAAGGGGGCCCGGGCCAACGTCCTGACTTTC | CASSNKGARANVLTF | TRBD1 | TRBJ2-6 | TRBV19 | . | 15
TGCGCCAGCAACGCCGGGACAAACACCGGGGAGCTGTTTTTT | CASNAGTNTGELFF | . | TRBJ2-2 | TRBV10-1 | . | 14
TGTGCCAGCAGGTCGACCAGGGCCCAGCCCCAGCATTTT | CASRSTRAQPQHF | . | TRBJ1-5 | TRBV27 | . | 13
TGTGCCAGCAGCGTAGCGGGAGACGGAAACACCATATATTTT | CASSVAGDGNTIYF | . | TRBJ1-3 | TRBV9 | . | 14
TGTGCCAGCAGGACCTCAGGGGGGGCCAACGTCCTGACTTTC | CASRTSGGANVLTF | . | TRBJ2-6 | TRBV7-2 | . | 14
TGTGCCAGCAGCGTAGGACACCTCACTGAAGCTTTCTTT | CASSVGHLTEAFF | . | TRBJ1-1 | TRBV9 | . | 13
TGTGCCAGCAGACCTCTAGCGGGTGCCTCCCCTCGGCAGTACTTC | CASRPLAGASPRQYF | TRBD2 | TRBJ2-7 | TRBV28 | . | 15
TGCAGCGTTGAATTGCGGGGTGGCTACACCTTC | CSVELRGGYTF | . | TRBJ1-2 | TRBV29-1 | . | 11
TGTGCTAGTGGTTTCGGGAGACAGGGATACACTGAAGCTTTCTTT | CASGFGRQGYTEAFF | TRBD1 | TRBJ1-1 | TRBV12-5 | . | 15
TGTGCCAGCAGTGAAATGTCAAGCAATCAGCCCCAGCATTTT | CASSEMSSNQPQHF | . | TRBJ1-5 | TRBV2 | . | 14
TGTGCCAGCAGCTTGGTAGGACTAGTACCGGATGAGCAGTTCTTC | CASSLVGLVPDEQFF | TRBD2 | TRBJ2-1 | TRBV5-4 | . | 15
TGTGCCAGTAGTATCCTACAGGGGGCGCGGGACACTGAAGCTTTCTTT | CASSILQGARDTEAFF | TRBD1 | TRBJ1-1 | TRBV19 | . | 16
TGTGCCAGCAGCTTAGGGCAGGGGCTTAACTATGGCTACACCTTC | CASSLGQGLNYGYTF | . | TRBJ1-2 | TRBV11-2 | . | 15
TGTGCCAGCAGTTTACCGACTAGCGGGAGAACAGATACGCAGTATTTT | CASSLPTSGRTDTQYF | TRBD2 | TRBJ2-3 | TRBV28 | once | 16
TGTGCCAGCACTGAAGGGACTTATGGCTACACCTTC | CASTEGTYGYTF | . | TRBJ1-2 | TRBV28 | . | 12
TGTGCCAGCAGCGGAGGGACAGGGGGCGCAGAGACCCAGTACTTC | CASSGGTGGAETQYF | TRBD1 | TRBJ2-5 | TRBV7-9 | . | 15
TGTGCCAGTAGTGTTTCGTCAGGGAATAACTATGGCTACACCTTC | CASSVSSGNNYGYTF | . | TRBJ1-2 | TRBV19 | . | 15
TGTGCCAGCAGCTTGTTTCCAGCGGGAGATCGCGAGCAGTACTTC | CASSLFPAGDREQYF | TRBD2 | TRBJ2-7 | TRBV5-8 | . | 15
TGTGCCAGCAGTTTATTCCGGGTTTTGTCTTTGGGTGGCTACACCTTC | CASSLFRVLSLGGYTF | . | TRBJ1-2 | TRBV28 | once | 16
TGTGCCAGCAGCCCGGGGGACAGGGATGATTCACCCCTCCACTTT | CASSPGDRDDSPLHF | TRBD1 | TRBJ1-6 | TRBV5-6 | . | 15
TGTGCCAGCAGTCTTCAGACTAGCGGCACAGATACGCAGTATTTT | CASSLQTSGTDTQYF | TRBD2 | TRBJ2-3 | TRBV28 | . | 15
TGTGCCAGCAGCCGGACTAGCGGTGGGGTTGTGCAGTACTTC | CASSRTSGGVVQYF | TRBD2 | TRBJ2-7 | TRBV27 | . | 14
TGTGCCAGCAGCTTACTAGCGGGAGCTTCCGGGGCCAACGTCCTGACTTTC | CASSLLAGASGANVLTF | TRBD2 | TRBJ2-6 | TRBV7-9 | . | 17
TGTGCCAGCAGTTTACTACGGAGCTCCTACGAGCAGTACTTC | CASSLLRSSYEQYF | . | TRBJ2-7 | TRBV28 | . | 14
TGTGCCAGCAGCGTGGCCGGGACAGGGCACACTGAAGCTTTCTTT | CASSVAGTGHTEAFF | TRBD1 | TRBJ1-1 | TRBV9 | . | 15
TGTGCCAGCAGCTTGGCTCTGGGGACAACTAACTATGGCTACACCTTC | CASSLALGTTNYGYTF | . | TRBJ1-2 | TRBV5-6 | . | 16
TGTGCCAGCAGACAGGGCTCCCAAGGGGGCAATCAGCCCCAGCATTTT | CASRQGSQGGNQPQHF | . | TRBJ1-5 | TRBV2 | . | 16
TGTGCCAGCAGTTATTCCGGGACAGTTCACTATGGCTACACCTTC | CASSYSGTVHYGYTF | TRBD1 | TRBJ1-2 | TRBV27 | . | 15
TGTGCCAGCAGCCAAGATGGAGGGTCTGGCTACACCTTC | CASSQDGGSGYTF | . | TRBJ1-2 | TRBV3-1/TRBV3-2 | . | 13
TGCGCCAGCAGCTTGACAGCCGCTAGCGGGACCTATGAGCAGTTCTTC | CASSLTAASGTYEQFF | TRBD2 | TRBJ2-1 | TRBV5-1 | . | 16
TGTGCCAGCAGCTCGCGGGTACAAGAGACCCAGTACTTC | CASSSRVQETQYF | . | TRBJ2-5 | TRBV7-3 | once | 13
TGTGCCAGCAGAAGATACATAAGCTCCTACGAGCAGTACTTC | CASRRYISSYEQYF | . | TRBJ2-7 | TRBV6-5 | . | 14
TGCGCCAGCAGCACCCAACAGGGGGACGGGGAGCTGTTTTTT | CASSTQQGDGELFF | TRBD1 | TRBJ2-2 | TRBV5-1 | . | 14